Below, one T cell receptor beta chain is given with its context. The antigen is unknown. This sample was included in a study of vaccination and CD4 T cells after COVID-19. Study-wide context: The convalescents were made up of six males and four females, two of whom were Hispanic. Overlapping spike peptides of SARS-CoV-2, HCoV-NL63, HCoV-OC43 and HCoV-229E stimulated the cells.

Oncomine TCR Beta short-read sequencing was applied to DNA from cultured CD4+ T cells. Using its own MiXCR run on the PCR reads, TCRdb lists one record per CDR3 protein. Of about 13,000 distinct CDR3 sequences listed, more than 40% are singletons. General study points: There was no significant change from approximately 21 to 38 median reactive clonotypes. Only post-vaccination samples contained a median approximately 86% of the reactive clones in convalescent patients.

The length of the CDR3 is 13 residues. Trimming removed 1 base at V and 2 bases at J, with 5 bases between. CDR1 is MNHEY and CDR2 is SVGEGT in the germline V gene. The treatment is: roughly 10-day PBMC culture with coronavirus spike peptide pools or control peptides (ViraFEST assay). The clonotype originates from a human donor who had recovered from COVID-19. The V call is TRBV6-2 or TRBV6-3, the J call TRBJ1-1; D not certain. Sequences were obtained from CD4+ T cells from blood, cultured in vitro. The DNA for the CDR3 is TGTGCCAGCAGTTACTTGGCCAACACTGAAGCTTTCTTT. It encodes CASSYLANTEAFF.